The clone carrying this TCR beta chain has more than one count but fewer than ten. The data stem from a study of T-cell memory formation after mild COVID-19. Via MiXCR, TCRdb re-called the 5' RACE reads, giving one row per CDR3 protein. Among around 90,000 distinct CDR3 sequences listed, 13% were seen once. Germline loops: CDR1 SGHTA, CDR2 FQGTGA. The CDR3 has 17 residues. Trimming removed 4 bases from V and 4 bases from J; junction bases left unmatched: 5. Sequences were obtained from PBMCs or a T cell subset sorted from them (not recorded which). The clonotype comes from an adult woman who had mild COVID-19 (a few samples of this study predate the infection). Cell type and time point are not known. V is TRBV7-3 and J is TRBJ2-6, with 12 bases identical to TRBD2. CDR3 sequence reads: CASSSRLAGAGANVLTF. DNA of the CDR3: TGTGCCAGCAGCTCTAGACTAGCGGGAGCCGGGGCCAACGTCCTGACTTTC.